Following are 24 T cell receptor beta chains from one sample sequenced in a study of T cell changes during pregnancy in multiple sclerosis. Sequencing was performed with immunoSEQ multiplex PCR; in TCRdb, only in-frame clones are kept and a portion is missing. The profile shows 55,000 to 70,000 clones, 90% to 95% of them singletons. Sequenced material: peripheral blood, taken in the second trimester of pregnancy. The receptors derive from a female donor in good health, enrolled as a control in a pregnancy study.

This sequence joins TRBV6-6 and TRBJ2-1; 12 bases are a match to TRBD2. CDR3 size: 16 residues. The J segment lost 7 bases and the V segment lost 7 bases, leaving 11 bases of the junction unmatched. Germline V gene sequence: CDR1 MNHNY, CDR2 SVGAGI (reference sequence). The CDR3 loop is CASTRLLAGGTNEQFF. CDR3 sequence (DNA): TGTGCCAGCACTCGCCTCCTAGCGGGGGGGACAAATGAGCAGTTCTTC.

On this clone: One junction end disagrees with the germline gene, perhaps due to a read error. The rearrangement joins TRBV7-2 to TRBJ2-7; D possibly corresponds to TRBD2 (6 bases). Germline loops: CDR1 SGHTA, CDR2 FQGNSA. The CDR3 sequence is 12 residues long. The CDR3 sequence is CASSLESRDFEF. As DNA, the CDR3 is TGTGCCAGCAGCTTAGAGAGCCGGGACTTCGAATTC.

This clone was counted a few times. The rearrangement joins TRBV30 to TRBJ1-1; D gene ambiguous. There are 13 residues in the CDR3. CDR1 and CDR2 from the germline V gene are GTSNPN and SVGIG (reference sequence). Trimming pared 3 bases from V and 10 bases from J, leaving 18 bases between. The CDR3 DNA reads TGTGCCTGGAGGACGGAGCGGGGTCCTTCAGCTTTCTTT. It specifies CAWRTERGPSAFF.

V gene TRBV19 combines with J gene TRBJ2-7; TRBD2 is a possible D gene (5 bases). This CDR3 is 15 amino acids long. V was pared by 3 bases and J by 3 bases, with 15 bases between. Germline V gene data show CDR1 as LNHDA and CDR2 as SQIVND (reference sequence). As DNA, the CDR3 is TGTGCCAGTAGTATCGGGGTGGGGATCAGCTACGAGCAGTACTTC. Amino acids: CASSIGVGISYEQYF.

The chain carries TRBV5-4 and TRBJ2-2; 10 bases are shared with TRBD1. Germline CDR1 is SGHNT and CDR2 is YYREEE (reference sequence). This CDR3 region has 16 residues. The ends lost 5 bases at V and 6 bases at J; junction bases unmatched: 10. CDR3 coding DNA: TGTGCCAGCAGACCGCCGGGACAGGGGTCTTCCGGGGAGCTGTTTTTT. It is translated as CASRPPGQGSSGELFF.

The V call is TRBV10-1, the J call TRBJ1-2, with a tentative D call TRBD1 (6 bases). The V end was cut by 5 bases, the J end by 4 bases, with 14 bases between. CDR1 and CDR2 (germline): WNHNN, SYGVQD (reference sequence). The CDR3 sequence is 14 residues long. This CDR3 is CASSSRDTSYGYTF. The CDR3 DNA is TGCGCCAGCAGTTCCCGGGACACATCCTATGGCTACACCTTC.

This chain uses TRBV7-2 with TRBJ2-3; 7 nucleotides match TRBD2. Germline V gene sequence: CDR1 SGHTA, CDR2 FQGNSA. V lost 6 bases and J lost 3; bases outside the gene matches: 15. The CDR3 spans 17 residues. The CDR3 DNA sequence: TGTGCCAGCAGTAAACGAGGCCCGCGGGAGAGGACAGATACGCAGTATTTT. This encodes CASSKRGPRERTDTQYF.

V is TRBV4-3 and J is TRBJ2-7, with 8 bases that match TRBD1. The CDR3 length is 15 residues. V shed 2 bases and J 3 bases; nucleotides not matched to a gene: 6. Germline lookup yields CDR1 LGHNA and CDR2 YSLEER. In nucleotides, the CDR3 is TGCGCCAGCAGCCAACCAGGACAGGGAAACTACGAGCAGTACTTC. Protein sequence: CASSQPGQGNYEQYF.

This sequence joins TRBV19 and TRBJ1-5, with D uncertain. The CDR3 has 14 residues. CDR1 and CDR2 (germline): LNHDA, SQIVND (reference sequence). V lost 6 bases, J lost 0 bases, and 9 bases lay in between. The CDR3 sequence is CASRSLYSNQPQHF. The DNA of the CDR3 is TGTGCCAGTAGATCTCTGTATAGCAATCAGCCCCAGCATTTT.

The chain joins TRBV30 to TRBJ2-5, with a possible D match to TRBD1 (7 bases). CDR1 GTSNPN and CDR2 SVGIG come from the germline V gene (reference sequence). V lost 0 bases and J 11 bases, leaving 19 bases between the germline ends. The CDR3 has 14 residues. The CDR3 here is CAWSVSRGVGEQYF. The CDR3 region has the DNA TGTGCCTGGAGTGTAAGCAGGGGGGTGGGGGAGCAGTACTTC.

The V gene is TRBV15, the J gene TRBJ2-1; 7 bases line up with TRBD2. Germline values: CDR1 LNHNV, CDR2 YYDKDF (reference sequence). This CDR3 has 15 amino acids. The trim removed 1 base at V and 8 bases at J, leaving 8 bases unmatched. In DNA form, the CDR3 reads TGTGCCACCAGCAGAGGCGGGGGACCTTTCGATGAGCAGTTCTTC. Amino acid sequence: CATSRGGGPFDEQFF.

This clone occurred once. V usage is TRBV6-5 and J usage is TRBJ1-1, with a possible D match to TRBD1 (5 bases). Germline loops: CDR1 MNHEY, CDR2 SVGAGI. The CDR3 is 15 residues long. With 5 bases removed from V and 3 bases from J, the gap between germline ends came to 16 bases. The CDR3 DNA reads TGTGCCAGCAGTCCCTCGGGGGGGGAGTACACTGAAGCTTTCTTT. Translation: CASSPSGGEYTEAFF.

The V call is TRBV7-2, the J call TRBJ2-2; 13 nucleotides agree with TRBD2. Per the germline V gene, CDR1 is SGHTA and CDR2 is FQGNSA. The V and J ends lost 0 bases and 6 bases, in that order; junction bases with no gene match: 13. The CDR3 has 20 amino acids. CDR3 loop: CASSLALGLAGVGVSGELFF. In DNA, the CDR3 is TGTGCCAGCAGCTTAGCGCTAGGACTAGCGGGAGTTGGTGTTTCCGGGGAGCTGTTTTTT.

The chain is built from TRBV28 and TRBJ2-2; 7 nucleotides agree with TRBD2. Germline V gives CDR1 MDHEN, CDR2 SYDVKM. This CDR3 has 14 residues. Trimming cost V 6 bases and J 3 bases; bases outside gene matches: 4. This CDR3 reads CASRLLAYTGELFF. For the CDR3, the DNA is TGTGCCAGCAGGTTACTAGCGTACACCGGGGAGCTGTTTTTT.

The chain recombines TRBV7-8 with TRBJ1-4, with TRBD1 identical over 7 bases. The CDR3 totals 15 residues. Trimming removed 5 bases from V and 7 bases from J; junction bases left unmatched: 10. Germline V CDR1 and CDR2: SGHVS, FQNEAQ. Here the CDR3 DNA reads TGTGCCAGCAGCCCGGGAAGGGGGCAAGGTGAAAAACTGTTTTTT. Its protein product is CASSPGRGQGEKLFF.

V and J are TRBV5-6 and TRBJ2-7; 10 bases are shared with TRBD1. The V gene end was trimmed by 0 bases and the J gene end by 4 bases; junction bases not matched to a gene: 7. CDR3 size: 16 residues. CDR1 and CDR2 (germline): SGHDT, YYEEEE. CDR3 bases: TGTGCCAGCAGCTTGGTTTGGGACAGGGGAACTTACGAGCAGTACTTC. Translation: CASSLVWDRGTYEQYF.

The chain uses TRBV6-1 and TRBJ2-7; 7 positions match TRBD1. V lost 7 bases, J lost 2 bases, and 5 bases stayed unmatched. Germline V gene lookup returns CDR1 MNHNS and CDR2 SASEGT. This CDR3 spans 13 amino acids. The CDR3 spells CASTWDSPYEQYF. The CDR3 nucleotides are TGTGCCAGCACCTGGGACAGCCCCTACGAGCAGTACTTC.

This chain joins TRBV28 and TRBJ2-7; a possible D gene is TRBD2 (6 bases). V was clipped by 8 bases and J by 0 bases, with 17 bases between them. The CDR3 is 15 residues long. The germline gives CDR1 MDHEN, CDR2 SYDVKM. The CDR3 bases are TGTGCCAGCCTAGCGATTAGGACACGCTCCTACGAGCAGTACTTC. Translated, it gives CASLAIRTRSYEQYF. Full variable domain (rest looked up from reference TRBV28 and TRBJ2-7): DVKVTQSSRYLVKRTGEKVFLECVQDMDHENMFWYRQDPGLGLRLIYFSYDVKMKEKGDIPEGYSVSREKKERFSLILESASTNQTSMYLCASLAIRTRSYEQYFGPGTRLTVT.

The V gene is TRBV14, the J gene TRBJ2-7; D remains unclear. The length of the CDR3 is 16 residues. Germline values: CDR1 SGHDN, CDR2 FVKESK. With 3 bases removed from V and 0 bases from J, the gap between germline ends came to 15 bases. The CDR3 region is CASSQSSNSRSYEQYF. The CDR3 DNA follows: TGTGCCAGCAGCCAGTCTTCCAACAGCCGCTCCTACGAGCAGTACTTC.

This chain joins TRBV28 and TRBJ2-7; TRBD1 is a possible D gene (6 bases). CDR1 and CDR2 from the germline V gene are MDHEN and SYDVKM. Deletions cut 2 bases from V and 3 bases from J, with 17 bases between. CDR3 length: 16 residues. CDR3 DNA: TGTGCCAGCAGTTTACGGACAGCCCCAGCCCTCTACGAGCAGTACTTC. Protein product: CASSLRTAPALYEQYF.

J is TRBJ2-1 and V is TRBV6-6, with D perhaps matching TRBD1 (6 bases). The CDR3 extends over 15 amino acids. The V and J ends lost 4 bases and 10 bases respectively, with 20 bases between them. Germline V gene sequence: CDR1 MNHNY, CDR2 SVGAGI (reference sequence). As DNA, the CDR3 is TGTGCCAGCAGTTTCCCTGGGACACTGGTACGAGAGCAGTTCTTC. This sequence encodes CASSFPGTLVREQFF.

J is TRBJ2-3 and V is TRBV5-1, with 14 positions matching TRBD2. The V gene end was trimmed by 1 base and the J gene end by 6 bases; junction bases not matched to a gene: 7. Germline CDR1 SGHRS, CDR2 YFSETQ. This CDR3 has 17 residues. In DNA, the CDR3 is TGCGCCAGCAGCTTGCTCGGGACTAGCGGGAGTTTGGATACGCAGTATTTT. The encoded protein is CASSLLGTSGSLDTQYF.

The chain combines TRBV28 with TRBJ2-1; D perhaps matches TRBD1 (6 bases). Per the germline V gene, CDR1 is MDHEN and CDR2 is SYDVKM. Trimming shortened V by 6 bases and J by 9 bases, and 12 bases separated the two germline ends. There are 12 residues in the CDR3. CDR3 in amino acids: CASRQGSGEQFF. The CDR3 bases are TGTGCCAGCAGGCAGGGGAGCGGTGAGCAGTTCTTC.

This rearrangement joins TRBV30 to TRBJ1-2; possible D gene TRBD1, 5 bases. This CDR3 spans 11 amino acids. Germline V CDR1 and CDR2: GTSNPN, SVGIG (reference sequence). V was clipped by 5 bases and J by 1 base, with 5 bases between them. The DNA for the CDR3 is TGTGCCTGGGACAGTAACTATGGCTACACCTTC. It translates to CAWDSNYGYTF. The variable domain in full, with the rest retrieved from reference TRBV30 and TRBJ1-2, is SQTIHQWPATLVQPVGSPLSLECTVEGTSNPNLYWYRQAAGRGLQLLFYSVGIGQISSEVPQNLSASRPQDRQFILSSKKLLLSDSGFYLCAWDSNYGYTFGSGTRLTVV.